The present T cell receptor beta chain was sequenced within a study of T cells in localized non-small cell lung cancer. Findings of the study overall: Appearance in adjacent lung was seen for a median around 55 of the top 100 tumor clones. There was higher T cell clonality in uninvolved adjacent lung than in tumor, and it was highest there. Heterogeneity remains possible, as sequencing covered one tumor region only.

Here immunoSEQ multiplex PCR was the method, and the copy in TCRdb shows in-frame clones only, minus some. The data show nearly 25,000 clones, 92% seen once. The germline V gene has CDR1 SGHTA and CDR2 FQGTGA. Trimming removed 3 bases at V and 2 bases at J, with 12 bases between. CDR3 length: 15 residues. Of note for this clone: Its specificity is unknown.

The material was peripheral blood, obtained before any cancer treatment. V usage is TRBV7-3 and J usage is TRBJ2-3, with D possibly matching TRBD1 (6 bases). The sequence was collected from a man aged 35 to 69 with stage III squamous cell lung carcinoma. The CDR3, as DNA: TGTGCCAGCAGCTTGGTAGGGGGTGACACAGATACGCAGTATTTT. Its protein product is CASSLVGGDTDTQYF.